The present entry profiles one T cell receptor beta chain with its context. Its cognate antigen is unknown. One entry per CDR3 protein results from TCRdb running MiXCR on the 5' RACE reads. Altogether a few hundred thousand distinct CDR3 sequences are present, around 30% being singletons, with the ten largest covering about 13%. This CDR3 region has 15 residues. CDR1 is SGHVS, CDR2 FNYEAQ, per germline. Between the trimmed V and J ends, which lost 5 bases and 2 bases, there was a span of 13 bases. This entry comes from a study of T-cell memory formation after mild COVID-19. Study-level information: Across donors, TCR clusters were largely donor specific. Study-wide results and limits: Contracting clones from day 15 to 85 had balanced CD4/CD8; later expanders favoured CD4+. Proof of SARS-CoV-2 specificity was absent for the second-wave clones that crested on day 37.

What was sequenced was PBMCs or a T cell subset sorted from them (not recorded which). This TCR derives from an adult woman who had mild COVID-19 (a few samples of this study predate the infection). Cell type and time point are not known. The rearrangement links TRBV7-6 to TRBJ2-1; no reliable D call. The CDR3 loop reads CASSPGKGTYNEQFF. The CDR3 DNA reads as TGTGCCAGCAGCCCTGGAAAGGGCACCTACAATGAGCAGTTCTTC.